These T cell receptor beta chains were read from a single sample in a study of blood T cell repertoires in COVID-19. Data came from immunoSEQ multiplex PCR; TCRdb stores just in-frame clones and leaves some out. The sample records about 180,000 clones, approximately 85% being singletons. The sequencing sample was made of PBMCs or T cells enriched from blood (not recorded which). The source is a man between 35 and 55 years old who had recovered from COVID-19. The conserved cysteine and the conserved F or W are not part of the CDR3 here. The order of the fields is V gene, J gene, D gene, CDR3 protein. D genes are given only for firm matches.

TRBV29-1	TRBJ2-5	TRBD1	SVSPPTGAQETQY
TRBV3-1/TRBV3-2	TRBJ1-5	TRBD1	ASSITGGNQPQH
TRBV7-8	TRBJ1-6	NA	ASRLSRLGQRDSPLH
TRBV7-3	TRBJ1-6	NA	ASSLGGIHSPLH
TRBV28	TRBJ2-7	NA	ATQKPRGTSYEQY
TRBV5-6	TRBJ1-5	NA	ASSFSGQPQH
TRBV29-1	TRBJ1-2	TRBD1	SVGTGEQGRLSD
TRBV6-1	TRBJ1-2	NA	ASTYSLLQGDGYT
TRBV5-1	TRBJ2-5	TRBD1	ASSLGTGGIETQY
TRBV3-1/TRBV3-2	TRBJ1-3	TRBD1	ASSRLQGAAGNTIY
TRBV9	TRBJ2-2	NA	ASSGGRTGRTGELF
TRBV27	TRBJ1-1	TRBD1	ASSFRTGQNTEAF
TRBV2	TRBJ1-5	TRBD1	ASSYDRDHQPQH
TRBV15	TRBJ1-1	NA	ATSRIWVSGTEAF
TRBV27	TRBJ2-7	NA	ASRSSGLNHEQY
TRBV30	TRBJ1-2	TRBD1	ACTRGQVEADGYT
TRBV10-3	TRBJ1-1	NA	AIKGLAENTEAF
TRBV10-3	TRBJ1-2	NA	AISELQGDRGYT
TRBV10-3	TRBJ1-3	NA	AISAFSGNTIY
TRBV9	TRBJ1-2	NA	ASSVTTYGYT
TRBV3-1/TRBV3-2	TRBJ1-2	NA	ASSQDLGSGYI
TRBV29-1	TRBJ2-3	TRBD2	SGYPSSSREGDTQY
TRBV28	TRBJ1-1	TRBD1	ASSPRQGASEAF
TRBV20-1	TRBJ2-1	NA	SASLGRGLYEQF
TRBV13	TRBJ1-5	TRBD1	ASSFSTGVGQPQH
TRBV6-2/TRBV6-3	TRBJ1-6	NA	ASSYGHRDNSPLH
TRBV5-1	TRBJ2-3	NA	ASSLVLSDTQY
TRBV5-4	TRBJ1-6	NA	ASSLGQTNSPLH
TRBV4-2	TRBJ1-3	TRBD1	ASSQQPGQGIGNTIY
TRBV4-1	TRBJ2-7	TRBD1	ASSQRSRTGSYEQY
TRBV15	TRBJ2-7	TRBD1	ATSIGQAEQY
TRBV12-3/TRBV12-4	TRBJ1-1	TRBD1	ASSGTANTEAF
TRBV5-8	TRBJ1-4	TRBD1	ASSLGDSTTNEKLF
TRBV9	TRBJ2-3	TRBD2	ASSPKAGGSTDTQY
TRBV7-2	TRBJ2-5	TRBD2	ASSYGLAEQTQY
TRBV19	TRBJ2-2	TRBD2	ASSRTRGVNTGELF
TRBV5-5	TRBJ2-7	NA	ASSFTVPGEQY
TRBV11-2	TRBJ2-6	TRBD1	ASSRDRDSGANVLT
TRBV6-1	TRBJ1-4	TRBD1	ASSEAGGQGAEKLF
TRBV30	TRBJ1-1	NA	AWSRVAEAF
TRBV7-2	TRBJ2-7	NA	ASSGRTGRAPYEQY
TRBV6-4	TRBJ1-6	TRBD1	ASRAGTANSPLH
TRBV12-5	TRBJ1-3	NA	ASGLDSNTIY
TRBV19	TRBJ2-5	NA	ASSVRFPRETQY
TRBV6-5	TRBJ1-4	NA	ASSYQEGMAEKLF
TRBV11-3	TRBJ2-5	TRBD1	ASSRGQGVGEETQY
TRBV5-6	TRBJ1-1	TRBD1	ASSFDRGNTEAF
TRBV30	TRBJ1-2	TRBD1	AWGSQGAEGYT
TRBV24-1	TRBJ2-3	NA	ATSGEAVGGGSIDTQY
TRBV19	TRBJ1-6	TRBD1	ASSETGSSYNSPLH